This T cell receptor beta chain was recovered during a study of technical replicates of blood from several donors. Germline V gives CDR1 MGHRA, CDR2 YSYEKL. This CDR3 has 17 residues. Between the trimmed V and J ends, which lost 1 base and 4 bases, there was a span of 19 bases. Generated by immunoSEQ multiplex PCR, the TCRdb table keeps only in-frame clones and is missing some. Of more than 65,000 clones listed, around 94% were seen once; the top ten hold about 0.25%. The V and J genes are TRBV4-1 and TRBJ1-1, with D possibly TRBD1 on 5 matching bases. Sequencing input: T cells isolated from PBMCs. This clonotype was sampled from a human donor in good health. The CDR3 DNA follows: TGCGCCAGCAGCCAAGGTCTGGCAGGGCCGCTCGGCACTGAAGCTTTCTTT. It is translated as CASSQGLAGPLGTEAFF.